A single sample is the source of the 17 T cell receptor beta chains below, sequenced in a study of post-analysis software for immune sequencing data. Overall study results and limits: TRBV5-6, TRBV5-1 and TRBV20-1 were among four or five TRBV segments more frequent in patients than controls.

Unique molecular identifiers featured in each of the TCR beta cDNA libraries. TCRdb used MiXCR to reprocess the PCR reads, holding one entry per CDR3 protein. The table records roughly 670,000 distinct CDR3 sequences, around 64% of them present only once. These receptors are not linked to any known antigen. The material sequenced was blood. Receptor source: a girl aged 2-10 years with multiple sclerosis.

As DNA, the CDR3 is TGCGCCAGCAGCCCCCTCGGCACAGTCTACGAGCAGTACTTC. Residues: CASSPLGTVYEQYF. This chain uses TRBV4-1 with TRBJ2-7; D uncertain. CDR3 length equals 14 residues. V shed 4 bases and J shed 3 bases, with 13 bases lying between them. Per the germline V gene, CDR1 is MGHRA and CDR2 is YSYEKL.

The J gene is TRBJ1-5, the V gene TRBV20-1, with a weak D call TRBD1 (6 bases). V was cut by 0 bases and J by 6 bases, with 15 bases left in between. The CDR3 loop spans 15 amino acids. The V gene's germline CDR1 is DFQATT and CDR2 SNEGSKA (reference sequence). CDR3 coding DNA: TGCAGTGCTAGAGAGGCTGTTGGGGGGCCTCAGCCCCAGCATTTT. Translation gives CSAREAVGGPQPQHF.

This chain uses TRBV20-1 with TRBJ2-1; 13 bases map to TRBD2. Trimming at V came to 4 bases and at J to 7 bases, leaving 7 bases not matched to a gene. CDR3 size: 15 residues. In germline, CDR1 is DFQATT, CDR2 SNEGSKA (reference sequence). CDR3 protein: CSAIRTSGRWNEQFF. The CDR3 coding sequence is TGCAGTGCTATTCGGACTAGCGGGAGATGGAATGAGCAGTTCTTC.

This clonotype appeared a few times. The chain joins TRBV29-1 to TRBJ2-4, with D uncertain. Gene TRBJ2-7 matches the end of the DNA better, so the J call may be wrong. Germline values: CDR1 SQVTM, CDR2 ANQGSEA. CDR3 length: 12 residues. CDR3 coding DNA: TGCAGCGTTGAAGATCCTCCCTACGAGCAGTACTTC. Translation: CSVEDPPYEQYF.

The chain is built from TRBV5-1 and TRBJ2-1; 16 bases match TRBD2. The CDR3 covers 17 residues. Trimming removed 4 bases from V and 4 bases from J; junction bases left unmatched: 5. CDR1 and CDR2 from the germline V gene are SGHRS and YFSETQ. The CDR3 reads CASSGGTSGRDYNEQFF. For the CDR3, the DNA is TGCGCCAGCAGCGGCGGGACTAGCGGGAGGGATTACAATGAGCAGTTCTTC.

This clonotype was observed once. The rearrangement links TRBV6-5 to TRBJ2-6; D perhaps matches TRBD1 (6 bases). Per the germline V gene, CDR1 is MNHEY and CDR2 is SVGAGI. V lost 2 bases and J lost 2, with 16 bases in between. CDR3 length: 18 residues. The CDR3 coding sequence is TGTGCCAGCAGTTACAGGTTTAACAGGGTCGCTGGGGCCAACGTCCTGACTTTC. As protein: CASSYRFNRVAGANVLTF.

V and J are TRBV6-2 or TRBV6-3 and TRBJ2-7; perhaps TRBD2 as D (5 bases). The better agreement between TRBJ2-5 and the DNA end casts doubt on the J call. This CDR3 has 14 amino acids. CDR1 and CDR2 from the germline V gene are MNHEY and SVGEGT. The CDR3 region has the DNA TGTGCCAGCAGTTACTCCCGGGGATCGGAGACCCAGTACTTC. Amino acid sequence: CASSYSRGSETQYF.

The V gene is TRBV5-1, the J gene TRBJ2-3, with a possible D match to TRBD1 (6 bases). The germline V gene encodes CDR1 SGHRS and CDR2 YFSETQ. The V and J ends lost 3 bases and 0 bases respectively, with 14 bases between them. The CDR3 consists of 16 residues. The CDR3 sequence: CASSSSFRGSTDTQYF. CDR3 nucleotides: TGCGCCAGCAGCTCCAGCTTCAGGGGTAGCACAGATACGCAGTATTTT.

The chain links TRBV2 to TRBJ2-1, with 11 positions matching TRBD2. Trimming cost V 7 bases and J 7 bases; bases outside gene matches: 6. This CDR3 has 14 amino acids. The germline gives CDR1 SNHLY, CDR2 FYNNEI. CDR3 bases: TGTGCCAGCACTCTAGCGGGAGGCTTAAATGAGCAGTTCTTC. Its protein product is CASTLAGGLNEQFF.

The CDR3 here is CASSWIATSTDTQYF. In DNA form, the CDR3 reads TGCGCCAGCAGCTGGATTGCTACTAGCACAGATACGCAGTATTTT. This chain links TRBV5-1 with TRBJ2-3; D remains ambiguous. This CDR3 contains 15 residues. Trimming shortened V by 3 bases and J by 0 bases, and 11 bases separated the two germline ends. CDR1 SGHRS and CDR2 YFSETQ come from the germline V gene.

In nucleotides, the CDR3 is TGTGCCAGCAGGCTGGGCGGGACCTTGCGCGGCGAGCAGTACTTC. This encodes CASRLGGTLRGEQYF. The V and J genes are TRBV28 and TRBJ2-7; D perhaps matches TRBD2 (6 bases). Deletions cut 6 bases from V and 6 bases from J, with 21 bases between. CDR1 and CDR2 (germline): MDHEN, SYDVKM. This CDR3 is built from 15 residues.

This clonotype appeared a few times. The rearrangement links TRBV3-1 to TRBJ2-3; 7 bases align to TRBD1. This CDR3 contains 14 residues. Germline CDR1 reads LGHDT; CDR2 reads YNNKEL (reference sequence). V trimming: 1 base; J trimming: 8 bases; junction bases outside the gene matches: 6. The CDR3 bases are TGTGCCAGCAGCCAAGCTTTCAGGGGGTTTACGCAGTATTTT. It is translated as CASSQAFRGFTQYF.

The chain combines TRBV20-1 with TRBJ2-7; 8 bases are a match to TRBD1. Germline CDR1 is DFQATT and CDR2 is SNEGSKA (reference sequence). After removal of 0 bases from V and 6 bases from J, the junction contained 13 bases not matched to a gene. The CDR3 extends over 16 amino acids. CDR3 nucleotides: TGCAGTGCTAGAGATCCGGCAGGACAGGGAGGAAGCGAGCAGTACTTC. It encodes CSARDPAGQGGSEQYF.

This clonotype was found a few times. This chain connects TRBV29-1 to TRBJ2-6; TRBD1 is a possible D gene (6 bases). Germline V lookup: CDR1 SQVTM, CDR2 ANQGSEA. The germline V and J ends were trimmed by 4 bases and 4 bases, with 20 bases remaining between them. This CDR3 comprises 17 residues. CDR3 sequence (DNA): TGCAGCGTTGTGTCCGGGACACCATCCCCAGGGGCCAACGTCCTGACTTTC. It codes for CSVVSGTPSPGANVLTF.

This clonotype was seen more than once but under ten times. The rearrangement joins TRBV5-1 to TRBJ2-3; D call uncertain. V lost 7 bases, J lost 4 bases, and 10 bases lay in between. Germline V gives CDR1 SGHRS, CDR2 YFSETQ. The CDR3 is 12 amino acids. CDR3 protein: CASGYEADTQYF. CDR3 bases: TGCGCCAGCGGCTACGAGGCAGATACGCAGTATTTT.

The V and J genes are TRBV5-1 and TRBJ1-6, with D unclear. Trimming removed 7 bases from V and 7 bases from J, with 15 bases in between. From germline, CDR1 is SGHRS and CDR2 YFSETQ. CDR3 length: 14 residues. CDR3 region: CASRQSDGNSPLHF. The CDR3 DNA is TGCGCCAGCCGCCAGTCCGACGGCAATTCACCCCTCCACTTT.

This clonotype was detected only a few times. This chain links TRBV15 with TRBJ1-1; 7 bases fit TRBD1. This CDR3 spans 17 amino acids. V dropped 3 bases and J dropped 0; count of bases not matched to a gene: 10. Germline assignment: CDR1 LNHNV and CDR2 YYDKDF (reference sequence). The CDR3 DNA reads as TGTGCCACCAGCAGGACCGGACAGGTGTCATTGAACACTGAAGCTTTCTTT. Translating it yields CATSRTGQVSLNTEAFF.